This T cell receptor (beta chain) was sequenced during a study of T cells in Graves' hyperthyroidism and ophthalmopathy. RNA transcripts provided the source from which TCR beta CDR3 regions were amplified. The HTBI primer set served for first-round RT-PCR of the TCR CDR3. Using its own MiXCR run on the multiplex PCR reads, TCRdb lists one record per CDR3 protein. Of hundreds of thousands of distinct CDR3 sequences in the sample, 11% to 15% were seen once. Trimming pared 8 bases from V and 4 bases from J, leaving 13 bases between. Germline CDR1 is LGHNA and CDR2 is YNFKEQ. This CDR3 contains 13 residues.

The chain uses TRBV4-2 and TRBJ2-3; TRBD1 might be the D (6 bases). The specimen sequenced was blood. This TCR was sampled from a woman in her 30s with Graves' hyperthyroidism. The CDR3 bases are TGTGCCAGCGGGGGCGGTGGGGCAGATACGCAGTATTTT. This gives the protein CASGGGGADTQYF.